A selection of T cell receptor beta chains follows, all from one sample in a study of cytomegalovirus exposure and HLA in healthy donors. Assay: immunoSEQ multiplex PCR; the TCRdb copy retains only in-frame clones and omits some. The sample lists 210,000 or so clones, roughly 85% occurring once. Sequenced material: PBMCs. These receptors were obtained from a man in his late teens or twenties in good health and CMV-seronegative. Each CDR3 is given with its conserved first and last residue. The D gene is left open where the match is weak. The listing skips clone size in some rows; elsewhere it reads once, few, many or a size class.

d_gene: NA
abundance: NA
j_gene: TRBJ1-6
v_gene: TRBV4-2
CDR3aa: CASSQGEQDSPLHF
CDR3nt: TGTGCCAGCAGCCAAGGGGAACAGGATTCACCCCTCCACTTT

d_gene: TRBD1
abundance: NA
j_gene: TRBJ2-7
v_gene: TRBV30
CDR3aa: CAYTGTGAYEQYF
CDR3nt: TGTGCCTATACCGGGACAGGGGCCTACGAGCAGTACTTC

d_gene: TRBD1
abundance: NA
j_gene: TRBJ1-2
v_gene: TRBV5-1
CDR3aa: CASSPGGQVSRGYTF
CDR3nt: TGCGCCAGCAGCCCCGGGGGACAGGTCTCCCGCGGCTACACCTTC

d_gene: NA
abundance: NA
j_gene: TRBJ1-1
v_gene: TRBV11-3
CDR3aa: CASSFLGGTEAFF
CDR3nt: TGTGCCAGCAGCTTTCTCGGCGGCACTGAAGCTTTCTTT

d_gene: TRBD1
abundance: NA
j_gene: TRBJ1-2
v_gene: TRBV6-5
CDR3aa: CASSYSGTDSNYGYTF
CDR3nt: TGTGCCAGCAGTTACTCGGGGACAGACAGTAACTATGGCTACACCTTC

d_gene: TRBD1
abundance: NA
j_gene: TRBJ1-2
v_gene: TRBV4-3
CDR3aa: CASSLRGQGRSSYTF
CDR3nt: TGCGCCAGCAGCCTACGAGGACAGGGTCGCTCCAGCTACACCTTC

d_gene: NA
abundance: NA
j_gene: TRBJ2-2
v_gene: TRBV6-5
CDR3aa: CASSYSSGAGELFF
CDR3nt: TGTGCCAGCAGTTACTCATCGGGAGCCGGGGAGCTGTTTTTT

d_gene: NA
abundance: NA
j_gene: TRBJ2-5
v_gene: TRBV4-2
CDR3aa: CASSQEETLQETQYF
CDR3nt: TGTGCCAGCAGCCAAGAAGAGACTCTGCAAGAGACCCAGTACTTC

d_gene: NA
abundance: once
j_gene: TRBJ1-1
v_gene: TRBV30
CDR3aa: CAWSQQTNTEAFF
CDR3nt: TGTGCCTGGAGTCAACAGACGAACACTGAAGCTTTCTTT

d_gene: NA
abundance: NA
j_gene: TRBJ1-1
v_gene: TRBV2
CDR3aa: CASSDRSGVRNTEAFF
CDR3nt: TGTGCCAGCAGTGATAGGTCAGGGGTAAGGAACACTGAAGCTTTCTTT

d_gene: TRBD2
abundance: NA
j_gene: TRBJ2-2
v_gene: TRBV9
CDR3aa: CASSVAGLAGPNTGELFF
CDR3nt: TGTGCCAGCAGCGTCGCGGGACTAGCGGGGCCGAACACCGGGGAGCTGTTTTTT

d_gene: TRBD2
abundance: NA
j_gene: TRBJ2-7
v_gene: TRBV7-2
CDR3aa: CASSLVREGRYEQYF
CDR3nt: TGTGCCAGCAGCTTAGTGCGGGAGGGCCGGTACGAGCAGTACTTC

d_gene: NA
abundance: NA
j_gene: TRBJ2-3
v_gene: TRBV9
CDR3aa: CASSLLRAGATTDTQYF
CDR3nt: TGTGCCAGCAGCCTCCTAAGGGCTGGGGCCACCACAGATACGCAGTATTTT

d_gene: NA
abundance: NA
j_gene: TRBJ2-1
v_gene: TRBV18
CDR3aa: CASSPPEAGYTYNEQFF
CDR3nt: TGTGCCAGCTCACCACCAGAGGCAGGGTACACCTACAATGAGCAGTTCTTC

d_gene: NA
abundance: NA
j_gene: TRBJ1-4
v_gene: TRBV28
CDR3aa: CASSISGVRVEKLFF
CDR3nt: TGTGCCAGCAGTATCTCAGGGGTTAGGGTTGAAAAACTGTTTTTT

d_gene: NA
abundance: NA
j_gene: TRBJ2-7
v_gene: TRBV2
CDR3aa: CASRDRDTLSGEQYF
CDR3nt: TGTGCCAGCAGAGACCGGGACACACTTTCGGGCGAGCAGTACTTC

d_gene: TRBD1
abundance: once
j_gene: TRBJ2-5
v_gene: TRBV12-5
CDR3aa: CDPTGQGTKETQYF
CDR3nt: TGTGACCCGACTGGACAGGGGACTAAAGAGACCCAGTACTTC

d_gene: TRBD1
abundance: once
j_gene: TRBJ1-4
v_gene: TRBV18
CDR3aa: CASSPQQEGAEKLFF
CDR3nt: TGTGCCAGCTCACCACAGCAGGAGGGGGCTGAAAAACTGTTTTTT

d_gene: NA
abundance: NA
j_gene: TRBJ2-7
v_gene: TRBV11-2
CDR3aa: CASSTVGQVTGEQYF
CDR3nt: TGTGCCAGCAGCACCGTAGGGCAGGTTACAGGCGAGCAGTACTTC

d_gene: TRBD1
abundance: NA
j_gene: TRBJ2-3
v_gene: TRBV11-1
CDR3aa: CASSLETGITDTQYF
CDR3nt: TGTGCCAGCAGCTTGGAGACAGGGATCACAGATACGCAGTATTTT

d_gene: TRBD1
abundance: NA
j_gene: TRBJ1-1
v_gene: TRBV5-1
CDR3aa: CASSLTGDWDTEAFF
CDR3nt: TGCGCCAGCAGCTTGACAGGGGACTGGGACACTGAAGCTTTCTTT

d_gene: NA
abundance: NA
j_gene: TRBJ2-1
v_gene: TRBV28
CDR3aa: CASVPTHLLYNEQFF
CDR3nt: TGTGCCAGCGTACCGACTCACCTCCTTTACAATGAGCAGTTCTTC

d_gene: TRBD1
abundance: once
j_gene: TRBJ2-7
v_gene: TRBV7-9
CDR3aa: CASSSGTGRIYEQYF
CDR3nt: TGTGCCAGCAGCTCCGGGACAGGGCGGATCTACGAGCAGTACTTC

d_gene: NA
abundance: NA
j_gene: TRBJ2-3
v_gene: TRBV28
CDR3aa: CASSFKLTVTDTQYF
CDR3nt: TGTGCCAGCAGTTTCAAACTGACAGTCACAGATACGCAGTATTTT

d_gene: TRBD2
abundance: once
j_gene: TRBJ2-5
v_gene: TRBV7-6
CDR3aa: CASSPRGGLQETQYF
CDR3nt: TGTGCCAGCAGCCCGCGGGGGGGCCTACAAGAGACCCAGTACTTC

d_gene: NA
abundance: NA
j_gene: TRBJ1-5
v_gene: TRBV7-8
CDR3aa: CASSESGTPRYQPQHF
CDR3nt: TGTGCCAGCAGCGAGAGCGGGACACCACGATATCAGCCCCAGCATTTT

d_gene: NA
abundance: NA
j_gene: TRBJ2-2
v_gene: TRBV7-9
CDR3aa: CASSPDTGELFF
CDR3nt: TGTGCCAGCAGCCCGGACACCGGGGAGCTGTTTTTT

d_gene: NA
abundance: NA
j_gene: TRBJ1-5
v_gene: TRBV7-8
CDR3aa: CASSLSGNSNQPQHF
CDR3nt: TGTGCCAGCAGCTTATCAGGGAATAGCAATCAGCCCCAGCATTTT

d_gene: NA
abundance: NA
j_gene: TRBJ1-3
v_gene: TRBV6-5
CDR3aa: CASSSQSGNTIYF
CDR3nt: TGTGCCAGCAGTTCCCAGTCTGGAAACACCATATATTTT

d_gene: NA
abundance: NA
j_gene: TRBJ1-2
v_gene: TRBV2
CDR3aa: CASIDQGNYGYTF
CDR3nt: TGTGCCAGCATAGATCAGGGGAACTATGGCTACACCTTC

d_gene: NA
abundance: NA
j_gene: TRBJ1-2
v_gene: TRBV7-2
CDR3aa: CASSPMQGPYGYTF
CDR3nt: TGTGCCAGCAGCCCAATGCAGGGTCCCTATGGCTACACCTTC

d_gene: NA
abundance: NA
j_gene: TRBJ1-2
v_gene: TRBV7-2
CDR3aa: CASSLTPKADRTYGYTF
CDR3nt: TGTGCCAGCAGCTTAACGCCCAAAGCCGACAGGACCTATGGCTACACCTTC

d_gene: TRBD1
abundance: NA
j_gene: TRBJ2-7
v_gene: TRBV5-1
CDR3aa: CASSFGTGQTYEQYF
CDR3nt: TGCGCCAGCAGTTTTGGGACAGGCCAAACCTACGAGCAGTACTTC

d_gene: NA
abundance: NA
j_gene: TRBJ2-1
v_gene: TRBV7-3
CDR3aa: CASRAGRDSYNEQFF
CDR3nt: TGTGCCAGCAGGGCCGGGAGGGACAGCTACAATGAGCAGTTCTTC

d_gene: TRBD2
abundance: NA
j_gene: TRBJ2-3
v_gene: TRBV10-3
CDR3aa: CAISAVAGNADTQYF
CDR3nt: TGTGCCATCAGTGCGGTAGCGGGGAACGCAGATACGCAGTATTTT

d_gene: NA
abundance: NA
j_gene: TRBJ2-1
v_gene: TRBV6-5
CDR3aa: CASSSGGPDNEQFF
CDR3nt: TGTGCCAGCAGTTCCGGGGGACCAGACAATGAGCAGTTCTTC

d_gene: TRBD2
abundance: few
j_gene: TRBJ2-3
v_gene: TRBV7-3
CDR3aa: CASSSKAGGPTDTQYF
CDR3nt: TGTGCCAGCAGCAGCAAAGCGGGGGGGCCAACAGATACGCAGTATTTT

d_gene: TRBD2
abundance: NA
j_gene: TRBJ2-2
v_gene: TRBV28
CDR3aa: CASSLSGGSGELFF
CDR3nt: TGTGCCAGCAGTTTATCCGGGGGGTCCGGGGAGCTGTTTTTT

d_gene: NA
abundance: NA
j_gene: TRBJ1-2
v_gene: TRBV29-1
CDR3aa: CSVAQTGSGYGYTF
CDR3nt: TGCAGCGTTGCCCAAACTGGGTCGGGCTATGGCTACACCTTC

d_gene: TRBD2
abundance: once
j_gene: TRBJ2-7
v_gene: TRBV5-5
CDR3aa: CASSLPGAGVSYEQYF
CDR3nt: TGTGCCAGCAGCTTGCCCGGAGCGGGGGTCTCCTACGAGCAGTACTTC

d_gene: NA
abundance: NA
j_gene: TRBJ1-1
v_gene: TRBV27
CDR3aa: CASSRREGMDTEAFF
CDR3nt: TGTGCCAGCAGCCGAAGGGAGGGCATGGACACTGAAGCTTTCTTT

d_gene: TRBD1
abundance: NA
j_gene: TRBJ1-6
v_gene: TRBV2
CDR3aa: CASTERTGGNSPLHF
CDR3nt: TGTGCCAGCACCGAGAGAACAGGGGGGAATTCACCCCTCCACTTT

d_gene: TRBD2
abundance: NA
j_gene: TRBJ2-7
v_gene: TRBV30
CDR3aa: CAGGYPPLPYEQYF
CDR3nt: TGTGCGGGGGGGTACCCTCCTCTCCCCTACGAGCAGTACTTC

d_gene: NA
abundance: once
j_gene: TRBJ1-1
v_gene: TRBV27
CDR3aa: CASSHRENTEAFF
CDR3nt: TGTGCCAGCAGTCACAGGGAGAACACTGAAGCTTTCTTT

d_gene: TRBD2
abundance: NA
j_gene: TRBJ2-3
v_gene: TRBV6-4
CDR3aa: CASSDSPAGGPDTQYF
CDR3nt: TGTGCCAGCAGTGACTCACCAGCGGGGGGACCAGATACGCAGTATTTT

d_gene: NA
abundance: once
j_gene: TRBJ2-7
v_gene: TRBV6-6
CDR3aa: CASSDRLGVAYEQYF
CDR3nt: TGTGCCAGCAGTGACCGGTTAGGGGTCGCCTACGAGCAGTACTTC

d_gene: TRBD1
abundance: NA
j_gene: TRBJ2-1
v_gene: TRBV7-2
CDR3aa: CASSVARDRGYNEQFF
CDR3nt: TGTGCCAGCAGCGTAGCCCGGGACAGGGGTTACAATGAGCAGTTCTTC

d_gene: NA
abundance: NA
j_gene: TRBJ2-7
v_gene: TRBV11-1
CDR3aa: CASSLIRGGEQYF
CDR3nt: TGTGCCAGCAGCTTAATAAGGGGTGGTGAGCAGTACTTC

d_gene: TRBD1
abundance: NA
j_gene: TRBJ2-3
v_gene: TRBV18
CDR3aa: CASSPTGGAYDTQYF
CDR3nt: TGTGCCAGCTCACCGACAGGGGGCGCCTACGATACGCAGTATTTT

d_gene: NA
abundance: NA
j_gene: TRBJ1-1
v_gene: TRBV28
CDR3aa: CASRPQGQGNKAFF
CDR3nt: TGTGCCAGTCGTCCCCAGGGTCAAGGGAATAAAGCTTTCTTT

d_gene: TRBD2
abundance: few
j_gene: TRBJ2-7
v_gene: TRBV19
CDR3aa: CASSIGLAGTEQYF
CDR3nt: TGTGCCAGTAGTATCGGACTAGCGGGGACTGAGCAGTACTTC

d_gene: TRBD2
abundance: NA
j_gene: TRBJ2-6
v_gene: TRBV9
CDR3aa: CASSGGLAGAGANVLTF
CDR3nt: TGTGCCAGCAGCGGGGGACTAGCGGGAGCTGGGGCCAACGTCCTGACTTTC

d_gene: NA
abundance: NA
j_gene: TRBJ2-1
v_gene: TRBV5-4
CDR3aa: CASSFDPAGSEQFF
CDR3nt: TGTGCCAGCAGCTTCGACCCAGCGGGTAGTGAGCAGTTCTTC

d_gene: TRBD2
abundance: NA
j_gene: TRBJ2-3
v_gene: TRBV5-1
CDR3aa: CASTTSGAAGTDTQYF
CDR3nt: TGCGCCAGCACGACTAGCGGGGCCGCTGGCACAGATACGCAGTATTTT

d_gene: TRBD1
abundance: few
j_gene: TRBJ2-2
v_gene: TRBV19
CDR3aa: CASTPGTGPQNTGELFF
CDR3nt: TGTGCCAGTACCCCCGGGACAGGGCCGCAGAACACCGGGGAGCTGTTTTTT

d_gene: NA
abundance: NA
j_gene: TRBJ1-1
v_gene: TRBV11-3
CDR3aa: CASSLQGLEAFF
CDR3nt: TGTGCCAGCAGCTTGCAGGGTCTAGAAGCTTTCTTT

d_gene: TRBD1
abundance: NA
j_gene: TRBJ2-7
v_gene: TRBV7-8
CDR3aa: CASSFRDRAPYEQYF
CDR3nt: TGTGCCAGCAGCTTCCGGGACAGGGCGCCCTACGAGCAGTACTTC